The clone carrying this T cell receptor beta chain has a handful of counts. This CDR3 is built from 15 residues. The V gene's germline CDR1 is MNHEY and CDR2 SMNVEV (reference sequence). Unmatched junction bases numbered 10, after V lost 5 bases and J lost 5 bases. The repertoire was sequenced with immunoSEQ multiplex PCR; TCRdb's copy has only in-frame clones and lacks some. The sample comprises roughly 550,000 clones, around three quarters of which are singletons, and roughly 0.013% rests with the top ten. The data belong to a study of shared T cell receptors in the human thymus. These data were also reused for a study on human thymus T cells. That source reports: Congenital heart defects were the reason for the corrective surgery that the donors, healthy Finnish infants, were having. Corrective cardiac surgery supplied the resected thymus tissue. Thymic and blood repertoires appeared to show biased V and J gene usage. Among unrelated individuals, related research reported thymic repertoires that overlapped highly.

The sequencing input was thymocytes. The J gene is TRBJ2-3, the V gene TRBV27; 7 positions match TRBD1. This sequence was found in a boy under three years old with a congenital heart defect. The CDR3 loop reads CASSPGQEVVDTQYF. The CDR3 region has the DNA TGTGCCAGCAGTCCTGGACAGGAGGTTGTAGATACGCAGTATTTT.